One sample yielded the 10 T cell receptor beta chains listed below, sequenced in a study of CD8 T cells in ankylosing spondylitis. Points from the study as a whole: Ankylosing spondylitis blood appeared to be characterized by a TCR beta motif of several highly homologous variants.

No antigen is known for these receptors. MiXCR, run by TCRdb on the 5' RACE reads, gives a single entry per CDR3 protein. The sample contains more than 600,000 distinct CDR3 sequences, 15% to 20% of which appear only once. The sample consisted of blood, either unsorted or a sorted T cell fraction (not recorded which). The receptors were gathered from a male donor with ankylosing spondylitis.

This clonotype has a handful of counts. The chain carries TRBV20-1 and TRBJ2-4, with TRBD2 identical over 7 bases. The CDR3 runs 15 residues. From germline, CDR1 is DFQATT and CDR2 SNEGSKA (reference sequence). The V segment lost 0 bases and the J segment 8 bases; nucleotides outside the gene matches: 10. The CDR3 is CSAREGGAIRDIQYF. In DNA form, the CDR3 reads TGCAGTGCTAGAGAGGGAGGGGCGATAAGGGACATTCAGTACTTC.

The chain couples TRBV12-3 or TRBV12-4 to TRBJ1-5, with D tentatively TRBD1 (5 bases). This CDR3 spans 13 amino acids. Trimming left V 8 bases short and J 5 bases short, with 13 bases between. The CDR3 sequence: CASGKGFDQPQHF. The CDR3 nucleotides are TGTGCCAGCGGAAAGGGGTTCGATCAGCCCCAGCATTTT.

This clonotype was counted a few times. CDR3 nucleotide sequence: TGTGCCAGCAGCTTAGATCCGGACGGGGGGCCCCAGCATTTT. Translation: CASSLDPDGGPQHF. The V gene is TRBV11-2, the J gene TRBJ1-5; the D gene is possibly TRBD1 (5 bases). This CDR3 has 14 residues. V was clipped by 0 bases and J by 9 bases, with 12 bases between them. Germline-derived CDR1 and CDR2 are SGHAT and FQNNGV.

The sample holds one count of this clonotype. The chain is built from TRBV2 and TRBJ2-7, with TRBD1 matching over 9 bases. V was clipped by 4 bases and J by 7 bases; unmatched bases: 5. The germline V gene has CDR1 SNHLY and CDR2 FYNNEI. This CDR3 is built from 13 residues. Here the CDR3 DNA reads TGTGCCAGCAGTGTAAACAGGGGGCCGGAGCAGTACTTC. As protein: CASSVNRGPEQYF.

This clonotype came up a few times. The V gene is TRBV28, the J gene TRBJ1-5; a weak D match, TRBD1 (6 bases). The germline CDR1 and CDR2 sequences are MDHEN and SYDVKM. Trimming stripped 10 bases from V and 1 base from J, with 8 bases between. This CDR3 has 12 residues. The CDR3 DNA reads TGTGCCATTACAGGGAGCAATCAGCCCCAGCATTTT. This translates into CAITGSNQPQHF. Looking up the rest from reference TRBV28 and TRBJ1-5 gives the full variable domain: DVKVTQSSRYLVKRTGEKVFLECVQDMDHENMFWYRQDPGLGLRLIYFSYDVKMKEKGDIPEGYSVSREKKERFSLILESASTNQTSMYLCAITGSNQPQHFGDGTRLSIL.

The rearrangement links TRBV7-3 to TRBJ2-2; 11 nucleotides line up with TRBD2. CDR3 size: 16 residues. J lost 4 bases, V lost 5 bases, and 6 bases had no gene match. Germline loops: CDR1 SGHTA, CDR2 FQGTGA. This CDR3 reads CASSPTSGDRTGELFF. As DNA, the CDR3 is TGTGCCAGCAGCCCGACTAGCGGGGACCGCACCGGGGAGCTGTTTTTT.

The rearrangement uses TRBV12-3 or TRBV12-4 and TRBJ1-5; D is ambiguous. CDR3 length: 13 amino acids. V lost 9 bases and J lost 3, with 12 bases in between. The CDR3 is CASLGSLNQPQHF. CDR3 nucleotides: TGTGCCAGTTTGGGAAGCCTCAATCAGCCCCAGCATTTT.

V is TRBV5-5 and J is TRBJ1-5; 8 bases line up with TRBD1. Germline trimming cut 6 bases from V and 3 bases from J; bases unmatched to any gene: 14. CDR1 is SGHKS, CDR2 YYEKEE, per germline (reference sequence). The CDR3 contains 17 residues. The DNA for the CDR3 is TGTGCCAGCAACGATCTACCGACAGGGGATGTCAATCAGCCCCAGCATTTT. Its translation: CASNDLPTGDVNQPQHF.

This clonotype was detected a few times. This chain uses TRBV20-1 with TRBJ2-1, with 10 bases matching TRBD2. V shed 5 bases and J 4 bases; nucleotides not matched to a gene: 5. Germline V CDR1 and CDR2: DFQATT, SNEGSKA (reference sequence). This CDR3 has 14 residues. DNA for the CDR3: TGCAGTGCTGCACTAGCGGGAAAGTACAATGAGCAGTTCTTC. Its translation is CSAALAGKYNEQFF.

The chain has TRBV5-1 and TRBJ2-1; 10 nucleotides line up with TRBD1. In germline, CDR1 is SGHRS, CDR2 YFSETQ. CDR3 length equals 15 residues. V trimming: 4 bases; J trimming: 6 bases; junction bases outside the gene matches: 7. CDR3 in amino acids: CASSLGTGAINEQFF. CDR3 sequence (DNA): TGCGCCAGCAGCCTGGGGACAGGGGCTATCAATGAGCAGTTCTTC.